The 24 T cell receptor beta chains listed next were all sequenced from one sample in a study of cytomegalovirus exposure and HLA in healthy donors (dated by TCRdb to 2017 to 2019). Libraries were made using the immunoSEQ multiplex PCR assay. A mixture of 60 forward primers for TCR Vbeta segments and 13 reverse primers for TCR Jbeta segments was used in the multiplex PCR. In its TCRdb copy, this immuneACCESS table keeps in-frame sequences only and misses some clones. Where compared with another copy, unresolved V genes explain less than half of these, and the others have no known cause. This sample holds roughly 140,000 clones; roughly 85% were observed only once. The ten largest clones add up to approximately 2.5% of the sample. Input material: PBMCs. These TCRs come from a woman aged 18-29 years in good health and CMV-seronegative.

The chain carries TRBV7-2 and TRBJ2-5, with a tentative D call TRBD2 (5 bases). Germline V gene sequence: CDR1 SGHTA, CDR2 FQGNSA. Trimming took 5 bases from V and 5 from J, leaving 12 bases between them. CDR3 size: 13 residues. CDR3 nucleotides: TGTGCCAGCAGCCTCTCCCGGGGTGAGACCCAGTACTTC. It is translated as CASSLSRGETQYF.

The chain couples TRBV5-1 to TRBJ1-4; D gene uncertain. Looked up from germline, CDR1 is SGHRS and CDR2 is YFSETQ. The CDR3 loop spans 14 amino acids. V shed 4 bases and J shed 0 bases, with 7 bases lying between them. CDR3 sequence: CASSLDATNEKLFF. The CDR3 DNA reads as TGCGCCAGCAGCCTAGACGCAACTAATGAAAAACTGTTTTTT. Variable domain in full (rest from reference TRBV5-1 and TRBJ1-4): KAGVTQTPRYLIKTRGQQVTLSCSPISGHRSVSWYQQTPGQGLQFLFEYFSETQRNKGNFPGRFSGRQFSNSRSEMNVSTLELGDSALYLCASSLDATNEKLFFGSGTQLSVL.

This chain links TRBV5-8 with TRBJ1-3; weak D call: TRBD1 (6 bases). The CDR3 is 14 residues long. Germline V lookup: CDR1 SGHTS, CDR2 YDEGEE. V lost 0 bases, J lost 10 bases, and 14 bases lay in between. The CDR3 spells CASSLGQALETIYF. CDR3 nucleotides: TGTGCCAGCAGCTTGGGACAGGCCTTGGAGACCATATATTTT.

The chain links TRBV28 to TRBJ2-7; 8 bases map to TRBD1. In germline, CDR1 is MDHEN, CDR2 SYDVKM. The CDR3 has 14 residues. The ends lost 6 bases at V and 1 base at J; junction bases unmatched: 5. CDR3 sequence (DNA): TGTGCCAGCAGCACGGGACAGGCTTCCTACGAGCAGTACTTC. The encoded protein is CASSTGQASYEQYF.

This rearrangement joins TRBV5-8 to TRBJ2-7; possibly TRBD2 for D (5 bases). Germline V gene lookup returns CDR1 SGHTS and CDR2 YDEGEE. With 1 base removed from V and 3 bases from J, the gap between germline ends came to 11 bases. The CDR3 totals 14 residues. DNA of the CDR3: TGTGCCAGCAGCTTGAGGCGGGTTCGCTACGAGCAGTACTTC. Translated, it gives CASSLRRVRYEQYF.

Here the CDR3 reads CARSLASETQYF. The CDR3 nucleotides are TGTGCCAGAAGCTTGGCCTCCGAGACCCAGTACTTC. The chain is built from TRBV5-3 and TRBJ2-5; D is undetermined. Being an ORF, TRBV5-3 has a function that is uncertain. This CDR3 comprises 12 residues. Trimming took 0 bases from V and 5 from J, leaving 5 bases between them.

The chain recombines TRBV5-4 with TRBJ2-7; D perhaps matches TRBD2 (5 bases). CDR3 size: 14 residues. Germline V CDR1 and CDR2: SGHNT, YYREEE (reference sequence). V gave up 2 bases and J gave up 6 bases, with 15 bases separating them. The CDR3 bases are TGTGCCAGCAGCTTCATACTAGGACCCTCCGAGCAGTACTTC. Translation: CASSFILGPSEQYF.

Of note for this clone: A read error may produce the germline difference seen at one junction end. V and J are TRBV9 and TRBJ2-5; TRBD2 matches 9 bases. Germline-derived CDR1 and CDR2 are SGDLS and YYNGEE. The length of the CDR3 is 16 residues. The CDR3 loop reads CASSVGVRRGGETQYF. In DNA form, the CDR3 reads TGTGCCAGCAGTGTAGGGGTCCGGCGGGGGGGAGAGACCCAGTACTTC.

V is TRBV30 and J is TRBJ1-6; D remains unclear. Trimming cost V 0 bases and J 0 bases, with 15 bases left between them. Germline V gene sequence: CDR1 GTSNPN, CDR2 SVGIG (reference sequence). The CDR3 extends over 18 amino acids. CDR3 sequence reads: CAWSVTRRVSSYNSPLHF. The CDR3 bases are TGTGCCTGGAGTGTAACGAGACGGGTCAGCTCCTATAATTCACCCCTCCACTTT.

The chain uses TRBV5-1 and TRBJ2-7; 8 positions match TRBD1. The CDR3 loop spans 15 amino acids. Germline assignment: CDR1 SGHRS and CDR2 YFSETQ. Trimming removed 3 bases from V and 3 bases from J; junction bases left unmatched: 8. CDR3 residues: CASSSLDGTGYEQYF. CDR3 bases: TGCGCCAGCAGCTCCTTGGATGGGACAGGCTACGAGCAGTACTTC.

The chain carries TRBV11-3 and TRBJ1-3; D call uncertain. The germline gives CDR1 SGHNT, CDR2 YENEEA. The V gene lost 6 bases and the J gene lost 3 bases, with 9 bases spanning the gap. The CDR3 has 13 amino acids. The CDR3 loop reads CASSPGLGNTIYF. The DNA for the CDR3 is TGTGCCAGCAGTCCTGGCCTTGGAAACACCATATATTTT.

The chain has TRBV6-5 and TRBJ1-2; 9 nucleotides match TRBD1. Germline CDR1 and CDR2: MNHEY and SVGAGI. The V gene end was trimmed by 5 bases and the J gene end by 6 bases; junction bases not matched to a gene: 7. The CDR3 is 14 amino acids. Here the CDR3 reads CASSARQGVDGYTF. DNA for the CDR3: TGTGCCAGCAGTGCCCGACAGGGGGTGGATGGCTACACCTTC.

This chain uses TRBV4-2 with TRBJ2-3, with unresolved D. The germline V gene has CDR1 LGHNA and CDR2 YNFKEQ. Trimming removed 4 bases from V and 4 bases from J, with 9 bases in between. The CDR3 runs to 13 residues. The CDR3 loop is CASSPAAADTQYF. CDR3 DNA: TGTGCCAGCAGCCCCGCTGCGGCAGATACGCAGTATTTT.

This clone was seen a single time. The gene calls are TRBV11-3 and TRBJ1-1; maybe TRBD1 (5 bases). The CDR3 totals 14 residues. CDR1 is SGHNT, CDR2 YENEEA, per germline. Trimming stripped 3 bases from V and 6 bases from J, with 14 bases between. CDR3 loop: CASSLSSGGAEAFF. As DNA, the CDR3 is TGTGCCAGCAGCTTGTCTAGCGGGGGGGCTGAAGCTTTCTTT.

V usage is TRBV7-9 and J usage is TRBJ1-2, with 11 bases lining up with TRBD1. The CDR3 extends over 15 amino acids. In germline, CDR1 is SEHNR, CDR2 FQNEAQ (reference sequence). The ends lost 2 bases at V and 6 bases at J; junction bases unmatched: 5. CDR3 DNA sequence: TGTGCCAGCAGCTTACGGACAGGGGGCTCCAATGGCTACACCTTC. Protein: CASSLRTGGSNGYTF.

The chain uses TRBV28 and TRBJ1-1; D gene uncertain. Germline loops: CDR1 MDHEN, CDR2 SYDVKM. The CDR3 is made up of 12 amino acids. The V end lost 3 bases, the J end lost 6 bases, and 8 bases lay between the germline ends. Written as DNA, the CDR3 is TGTGCCAGCAGTTTTGGCGGCGCTGAAGCTTTCTTT. Residues: CASSFGGAEAFF. Filled out from reference TRBV28 and TRBJ1-1, the complete variable domain reads DVKVTQSSRYLVKRTGEKVFLECVQDMDHENMFWYRQDPGLGLRLIYFSYDVKMKEKGDIPEGYSVSREKKERFSLILESASTNQTSMYLCASSFGGAEAFFGQGTRLTVV.

The chain links TRBV19 to TRBJ1-2, with 7 bases identical to TRBD1. The CDR3 loop spans 15 amino acids. Germline CDR1 and CDR2: LNHDA and SQIVND (reference sequence). J was trimmed by 5 bases and V by 4 bases; bases with no gene match: 10. The CDR3 nucleotides read TGTGCCAGTAGTACTACAGGGGTACGAGATTATGGCTACACCTTC. The encoded protein is CASSTTGVRDYGYTF.

This chain joins TRBV7-2 and TRBJ2-5; possibly TRBD1 for D (5 bases). The CDR3 totals 14 residues. The ends were cut back, 7 bases at V and 5 bases at J, with 17 bases in the middle. Germline CDR1 and CDR2: SGHTA and FQGNSA. The CDR3 DNA reads TGTGCCAGCACCCTCAGGGCATCACGGGAGACCCAGTACTTC. Its protein product is CASTLRASRETQYF.

The chain employs TRBV10-3 and TRBJ1-2, with no clear D. In germline, CDR1 is ENHRY, CDR2 SYGVKD. The length of the CDR3 is 13 residues. V lost 0 bases and J lost 6, with 8 bases in between. This chain's CDR3 is CAISESTGDGYTF. CDR3 nucleotide sequence: TGTGCCATCAGTGAGTCGACCGGGGATGGCTACACCTTC.

This sequence joins TRBV30 and TRBJ2-4, with D maybe TRBD1 (6 bases). Germline V gene lookup returns CDR1 GTSNPN and CDR2 SVGIG (reference sequence). CDR3 length equals 12 residues. V was pared by 8 bases and J by 4 bases, with 12 bases between. CDR3 DNA sequence: TGTGCCGCACAGGGAAGGAAAAACATTCAGTACTTC. Translated, it gives CAAQGRKNIQYF.

As regards this clone: This specimen includes other DNA sequences encoding the same CDR3. V and J are TRBV7-9 and TRBJ1-2; the D gene is possibly TRBD1 (5 bases). This CDR3 has 13 amino acids. The germline gives CDR1 SEHNR, CDR2 FQNEAQ (reference sequence). Trimming stripped 5 bases from V and 1 base from J, with 8 bases between. CDR3 coding DNA: TGTGCCAGCAGCCAGACAGTTAACTATGGCTACACCTTC. Residues: CASSQTVNYGYTF.

This clone was observed a single time. The rearrangement links TRBV10-3 to TRBJ2-3, with TRBD2 matching over 10 bases. The CDR3 loop spans 14 amino acids. Germline V gives CDR1 ENHRY, CDR2 SYGVKD. V gave up 6 bases and J gave up 6 bases; unmatched junction bases: 6. CDR3 region: CAIRGTSATDTQYF. In DNA form, the CDR3 reads TGTGCCATCAGGGGGACTAGCGCCACGGATACGCAGTATTTT.

The chain joins TRBV4-1 to TRBJ2-3; D may be TRBD2 (7 bases). CDR3 length: 15 amino acids. With 4 bases removed from V and 4 bases from J, the gap between germline ends came to 15 bases. CDR1 is MGHRA, CDR2 YSYEKL, per germline. The CDR3 region has the DNA TGCGCCAGCAGCCTACAGGGAGGGGATTCAGATACGCAGTATTTT. This encodes CASSLQGGDSDTQYF.

The chain couples TRBV6-5 to TRBJ2-7; 7 nucleotides align to TRBD2. V lost 4 bases and J lost 0; bases outside the gene matches: 6. The CDR3 consists of 15 residues. The germline CDR1 and CDR2 sequences are MNHEY and SVGAGI. In DNA form, the CDR3 reads TGTGCCAGCAGTTCTTGGGGCGGGAGCTCCTACGAGCAGTACTTC. As protein: CASSSWGGSSYEQYF.